These 14 T cell receptor beta chains share one sample of origin, sequenced in a study of CD8 T cells in ankylosing spondylitis. Points from the study as a whole: Apparently characteristic of ankylosing spondylitis blood was a TCR beta motif (under ten highly homologous variants).

No antigen has been identified for these receptors. TCRdb passed the 5' RACE reads through MiXCR, listing each CDR3 protein once. The table has fewer than 500,000 distinct CDR3 sequences, approximately 26% seen once; the top ten hold about 0.9%. Sample: blood, either unsorted or a sorted T cell fraction (not recorded which). Every receptor here comes from a male donor with ankylosing spondylitis.

This clonotype occurred a few times. CDR3 coding DNA: TGTGCCAGCAGCCTCGGACAGTACAGCGGACTGACTACCGGGGAGCTGTTTTTT. Encoded protein: CASSLGQYSGLTTGELFF. The V and J genes are TRBV11-1 and TRBJ2-2, with D maybe TRBD1 (6 bases). The CDR3 totals 18 residues. CDR1 is SGHAT and CDR2 is FQDESV in the germline V gene (reference sequence). Between the trimmed V and J ends, which lost 5 bases and 5 bases, there was a span of 24 bases. The full variable domain, rest sourced from reference TRBV11-1 and TRBJ2-2, is EAEVAQSPRYKITEKSQAVAFWCDPISGHATLYWYRQILGQGPELLVQFQDESVVDDSQLPKDRFSAERLKGVDSTLKIQPAELGDSAMYLCASSLGQYSGLTTGELFFGEGSRLTVL.

The J gene is TRBJ2-2, the V gene TRBV25-1; 8 bases are a match to TRBD1. V lost 2 bases and J lost 4; bases outside the gene matches: 12. This CDR3 comprises 18 residues. From germline, CDR1 is MGHDK and CDR2 SYGVNS. The DNA of the CDR3 is TGTGCCAGCAGTGAAGTAAGATCCGCCGGACAGGGCACCGGGGAGCTGTTTTTT. Translating it yields CASSEVRSAGQGTGELFF.

The rearrangement links TRBV6-2 or TRBV6-3 to TRBJ2-1, with D possibly TRBD2 on 7 matching bases. The V gene's germline CDR1 is MNHEY and CDR2 SVGEGT. This CDR3 is built from 15 residues. Trimming stripped 3 bases from V and 7 bases from J, with 16 bases between. The DNA for the CDR3 is TGTGCCAGCAGTTATAGGGGGGGGGAGTGGAATGAGCAGTTCTTC. This gives the protein CASSYRGGEWNEQFF.

This rearrangement joins TRBV29-1 to TRBJ1-4, with 7 bases matching TRBD1. V shed 4 bases, J shed 7 bases, and the junction held 3 bases outside the gene matches. The CDR3 runs 12 residues. Germline CDR1 is SQVTM and CDR2 is ANQGSEA. CDR3 sequence reads: CSVGQGFEKLFF. The CDR3 DNA reads as TGCAGCGTTGGACAGGGTTTTGAAAAACTGTTTTTT.

This clonotype has only a few counts. This sequence joins TRBV3-1 and TRBJ2-1, with D possibly being TRBD1 or TRBD2 (5 bases each). The germline V gene has CDR1 LGHDT and CDR2 YNNKEL (reference sequence). The V and J ends lost 7 bases and 4 bases respectively, with 17 bases between them. The CDR3 has 15 residues. The CDR3 here is CASKRGESMYNEQFF. For the CDR3, the DNA is TGTGCCAGCAAACGAGGGGAGAGTATGTACAATGAGCAGTTCTTC.

The chain joins TRBV19 to TRBJ1-1; 9 positions agree with TRBD1. Germline lookup yields CDR1 LNHDA and CDR2 SQIVND (reference sequence). The junction had 7 bases not matched to a gene; V was cut back by 3 bases and J by 8 bases. The CDR3 runs 14 residues. The CDR3 loop reads CASSIGQGHREAFF. DNA of the CDR3: TGTGCCAGTAGTATCGGACAGGGGCATAGAGAAGCTTTCTTT.

This clonotype was seen a few times. The chain links TRBV28 to TRBJ2-1; 11 positions match TRBD2. Per germline, CDR1 MDHEN and CDR2 SYDVKM. This CDR3 contains 16 residues. V was clipped by 3 bases and J by 8 bases; unmatched bases: 9. In DNA form, the CDR3 reads TGTGCCAGCAGTTTCCCTACTAGCGGGAGAGGCTATGAGCAGTTCTTC. It specifies CASSFPTSGRGYEQFF.

The chain recombines TRBV12-3 or TRBV12-4 with TRBJ2-1; either TRBD1 or TRBD2 may supply D (5 bases each). There are 14 residues in the CDR3. Trimming pared 7 bases from V and 9 bases from J, leaving 19 bases between. The CDR3 spells CASTDLAYGGEQFF. CDR3 nucleotides: TGTGCCAGCACTGACCTAGCATATGGGGGTGAGCAGTTCTTC.

This clonotype was detected only a few times. The chain's CDR3 is CASSPGQGITDTQYF. CDR3 nucleotides: TGCGCCAGCAGCCCCGGACAGGGAATCACAGATACGCAGTATTTT. The rearrangement joins TRBV4-1 to TRBJ2-3, with 8 bases that match TRBD1. Trimming took 4 bases from V and 2 from J; bases not matched to a gene: 5. Germline V gene lookup returns CDR1 MGHRA and CDR2 YSYEKL. The CDR3 is 15 amino acids.

The chain employs TRBV20-1 and TRBJ2-1; either TRBD1 or TRBD2 may supply D (6 bases each). CDR3 length: 17 residues. With 5 bases removed from V and 2 bases from J, the gap between germline ends came to 22 bases. In germline, CDR1 is DFQATT, CDR2 SNEGSKA (reference sequence). CDR3 protein: CSALPEVTGATYNEQFF. The DNA for the CDR3 is TGCAGTGCTCTCCCCGAGGTGACGGGGGCAACCTACAATGAGCAGTTCTTC.

V gene TRBV20-1 combines with J gene TRBJ2-7; D is perhaps TRBD1 (5 bases). This CDR3 has 12 amino acids. Trimming stripped 4 bases from V and 4 bases from J, with 11 bases between. Germline V gene lookup returns CDR1 DFQATT and CDR2 SNEGSKA (reference sequence). CDR3 coding DNA: TGCAGTGCTAACGGCAGGGTGTACGAGCAGTACTTC. It encodes CSANGRVYEQYF.

The chain recombines TRBV20-1 with TRBJ2-1; 9 bases match TRBD2. Germline trimming cut 1 base from V and 0 bases from J; bases unmatched to any gene: 7. The CDR3 consists of 17 residues. The germline V gene encodes CDR1 DFQATT and CDR2 SNEGSKA (reference sequence). The CDR3 loop reads CSARVASGDRSYNEQFF. Written as DNA, the CDR3 is TGCAGTGCTAGAGTGGCTAGCGGGGACCGCTCCTACAATGAGCAGTTCTTC.

The rearrangement links TRBV25-1 to TRBJ2-1, with 12 bases that match TRBD1. Trimming took 7 bases from V and 8 from J; bases not matched to a gene: 12. Germline assignment: CDR1 MGHDK and CDR2 SYGVNS. The length of the CDR3 is 16 residues. CDR3 nucleotides: TGTGCCAGCACCGGAAACGTGGGACAGGGGGCCTATGAGCAGTTCTTC. Translating gives CASTGNVGQGAYEQFF.

The chain combines TRBV5-1 with TRBJ2-1; the D is unclear. The ends were cut back, 4 bases at V and 0 bases at J, with 8 bases in the middle. From germline, CDR1 is SGHRS and CDR2 YFSETQ. The CDR3 loop spans 14 amino acids. CDR3 region: CASSDPSSYNEQFF. CDR3 coding DNA: TGCGCCAGCAGCGATCCTAGCTCCTACAATGAGCAGTTCTTC.